Listed here are 29 T cell receptor beta chains from one sample, sequenced in a study of PD-1 blockade in classical Hodgkin lymphoma. Noted time point: cycle 4 day 1 (C4D1), after less than seven weeks of nivolumab. Patients all relapsed after autologous stem cell transplantation, and there was variation in brentuximab vedotin exposure. The data were produced by immunoSEQ multiplex PCR, yet TCRdb's version contains in-frame clones alone and is incomplete. In the table there are 99,000 or so clones, roughly 89% of which are singletons. Sequences were derived from peripheral blood mononuclear cells (PBMCs), sampled before the fourth cycle of nivolumab. The source of these receptors is a human donor with classical Hodgkin lymphoma.

The rearrangement joins TRBV6-1 to TRBJ2-3, with TRBD1 matching over 10 bases. With 3 bases clipped from V and 3 bases from J, the junction kept 9 bases outside the gene matches. Germline CDR1 MNHNS, CDR2 SASEGT. The CDR3 totals 17 residues. This CDR3 is CASSERTGGDSTDTQYF. The DNA of the CDR3 is TGTGCCAGCAGTGAGCGGACAGGGGGAGACAGTACAGATACGCAGTATTTT.

The rearrangement links TRBV28 to TRBJ1-1, with 12 bases lining up with TRBD1. The J segment lost 11 bases and the V segment lost 5 bases, leaving 9 bases of the junction unmatched. Germline values: CDR1 MDHEN, CDR2 SYDVKM. This CDR3 comprises 14 residues. The CDR3 sequence is CASSLGQGARGAFF. The CDR3 DNA follows: TGTGCCAGCAGTCTGGGACAGGGGGCCCGGGGGGCTTTCTTT.

CDR3 protein: CASSVEEGLAGDTTYNEQFF. CDR3 in DNA: TGTGCCAGCAGCGTAGAGGAGGGACTAGCGGGAGACACCACCTACAATGAGCAGTTCTTC. The chain employs TRBV9 and TRBJ2-1; 14 nucleotides agree with TRBD2. The CDR3 sequence is 20 residues long. CDR1 and CDR2 from the germline V gene are SGDLS and YYNGEE. The V segment lost 0 bases and the J segment 2 bases; nucleotides outside the gene matches: 10.

V is TRBV6-1 and J is TRBJ2-5; TRBD1 might be the D (6 bases). This CDR3 is built from 13 residues. CDR1 is MNHNS, CDR2 SASEGT, per germline. V dropped 1 base and J dropped 4 bases, with 7 bases sitting between them. The CDR3 region is CASSEDRVETQYF. The CDR3 DNA follows: TGTGCCAGCAGTGAAGACAGGGTAGAGACCCAGTACTTC.

The chain carries TRBV2 and TRBJ1-2, with TRBD1 matching over 9 bases. This CDR3 contains 13 residues. V was pared by 6 bases and J by 6 bases, with 5 bases of the junction left unmatched. Germline V CDR1 and CDR2: SNHLY, FYNNEI. The CDR3: CASRRTGADGYTF. DNA for the CDR3: TGTGCCAGCAGGAGGACAGGGGCCGATGGCTACACCTTC.

J is TRBJ1-4 and V is TRBV27; no reliable D call. The CDR3 sequence is 12 residues long. Between the trimmed V and J ends, which lost 2 bases and 10 bases, there was a span of 8 bases. In germline, CDR1 is MNHEY, CDR2 SMNVEV (reference sequence). CDR3 in amino acids: CASSLGVGKLFF. The DNA for the CDR3 is TGTGCCAGCAGTTTAGGGGTTGGAAAACTGTTTTTT.

This chain links TRBV2 with TRBJ1-3; no firm D call. Germline assignment: CDR1 SNHLY and CDR2 FYNNEI. The V end was cut by 7 bases, the J end by 7 bases, with 5 bases between. The CDR3 totals 10 residues. CDR3 coding DNA: TGTGCCAGCACGGGGAACACCATATATTTT. Translation: CASTGNTIYF.

The CDR3 DNA follows: TGTGCCAGCAGTCCAACGGACAGGGGGCCTTCTTATGGCTACACCTTC. It is translated as CASSPTDRGPSYGYTF. This sequence joins TRBV28 and TRBJ1-2, with 11 bases identical to TRBD1. Germline V CDR1 and CDR2: MDHEN, SYDVKM. This CDR3 is built from 16 residues. With V trimmed by 5 bases and J by 5 bases, 10 bases remained unmatched.

This chain joins TRBV9 and TRBJ1-2, with 9 bases matching TRBD1. Germline CDR1 SGDLS, CDR2 YYNGEE. The CDR3 loop spans 15 amino acids. V was clipped by 0 bases and J by 4 bases; unmatched bases: 4. CDR3 nucleotide sequence: TGTGCCAGCAGCGTAGACAGGGGGCCGGGCTATGGCTACACCTTC. Protein product: CASSVDRGPGYGYTF.

This chain connects TRBV28 to TRBJ2-2; D is possibly TRBD2 (6 bases). The CDR3 runs to 13 residues. V lost 3 bases and J lost 9, with 11 bases in between. From germline, CDR1 is MDHEN and CDR2 SYDVKM. CDR3 region: CASSLEGKRELFF. The CDR3, as DNA: TGTGCCAGCAGTTTGGAGGGAAAGAGGGAGCTGTTTTTT.

This rearrangement joins TRBV6-5 to TRBJ1-4, with D hard to call. The CDR3 is 13 residues long. Per the germline V gene, CDR1 is MNHEY and CDR2 is SVGAGI. V was cut by 0 bases and J by 11 bases, with 10 bases left in between. CDR3 in DNA: TGTGCCAGCAGTTACTCGTCAGCGAGGAAACTGTTTTTT. Amino acids: CASSYSSARKLFF.

The chain is built from TRBV6-1 and TRBJ2-7; D possibly corresponds to TRBD2 (5 bases). CDR3 length: 14 residues. Trimming left V 4 bases short and J 3 bases short, with 13 bases between. Looked up from germline, CDR1 is MNHNS and CDR2 is SASEGT. In DNA, the CDR3 is TGTGCCAGCAGTGTGGTGGCTGACTACTACGAGCAGTACTTC. This translates into CASSVVADYYEQYF.

J is TRBJ2-2 and V is TRBV7-9; perhaps TRBD1 as D (6 bases). CDR3 length: 15 residues. CDR1 SEHNR and CDR2 FQNEAQ come from the germline V gene (reference sequence). V shed 2 bases and J shed 6 bases, with 13 bases lying between them. CDR3: CASSLRGTEAGELFF. DNA for the CDR3: TGTGCCAGCAGCTTAAGGGGGACGGAGGCCGGGGAGCTGTTTTTT.

This clone came up once. The chain carries TRBV27 and TRBJ2-3, with 8 bases aligning to TRBD2. Germline CDR1 and CDR2: MNHEY and SMNVEV (reference sequence). J gave up 2 bases and V 2 bases, and 6 bases lay outside the gene matches. There are 16 residues in the CDR3. In DNA form, the CDR3 reads TGTGCCAGCAGTTTACATGCGGGAGGCTCCACAGATACGCAGTATTTT. Protein product: CASSLHAGGSTDTQYF.

This rearrangement joins TRBV14 to TRBJ2-7, with D hard to call. The CDR3 runs 11 residues. Germline assignment: CDR1 SGHDN and CDR2 FVKESK. The V end lost 1 base, the J end lost 13 bases, and 11 bases lay between the germline ends. The CDR3 spells CASSQATNFYF. The CDR3 DNA reads TGTGCCAGCAGCCAAGCCACCAATTTTTACTTC.

CDR3 loop: CSAMDSRSYEQYF. The CDR3 DNA reads as TGCAGCGCCATGGACAGCCGCTCCTACGAGCAGTACTTC. This chain uses TRBV29-1 with TRBJ2-7, with D perhaps TRBD1 (6 bases). V lost 7 bases and J 0 bases, leaving 13 bases between the germline ends. The CDR3 extends over 13 amino acids. The germline CDR1 and CDR2 sequences are SQVTM and ANQGSEA.

The genes are TRBV19 and TRBJ1-2; D uncertain. CDR3 length: 14 residues. The germline gives CDR1 LNHDA, CDR2 SQIVND (reference sequence). The germline V and J ends were trimmed by 7 bases and 0 bases, with 12 bases remaining between them. The CDR3 loop is CASNVRGPNYGYTF. The CDR3 nucleotides are TGTGCCAGTAATGTTCGGGGTCCTAACTATGGCTACACCTTC. The variable domain in full, completed from reference TRBV19 and TRBJ1-2, reads DGGITQSPKYLFRKEGQNVTLSCEQNLNHDAMYWYRQDPGQGLRLIYYSQIVNDFQKGDIAEGYSVSREKKESFPLTVTSAQKNPTAFYLCASNVRGPNYGYTFGSGTRLTVV.

The rearrangement links TRBV19 to TRBJ1-3; no firm D call. V was pared by 1 base and J by 0 bases, with 10 bases between. CDR3 length: 16 residues. Germline assignment: CDR1 LNHDA and CDR2 SQIVND (reference sequence). The CDR3 here is CASSIGGGSSGNTIYF. For the CDR3, the DNA is TGTGCCAGTAGTATAGGTGGAGGGAGCTCTGGAAACACCATATATTTT.

The chain employs TRBV29-1 and TRBJ2-7; D is perhaps TRBD1 (5 bases). Trimming removed 4 bases from V and 0 bases from J, with 10 bases in between. Germline values: CDR1 SQVTM, CDR2 ANQGSEA. The CDR3 sequence is 13 residues long. CDR3 bases: TGCAGCGTTGTACGACAGAACTCCTACGAGCAGTACTTC. Its protein product is CSVVRQNSYEQYF.

V usage is TRBV18 and J usage is TRBJ1-1; maybe TRBD1 (6 bases). Trimming cost V 3 bases and J 10 bases, with 21 bases left between them. Looked up from germline, CDR1 is KGHSH and CDR2 is LQKENI. This CDR3 spans 15 amino acids. CDR3 in amino acids: CASSPRTATGISAFF. CDR3 sequence (DNA): TGTGCCAGCTCACCCCGGACAGCCACTGGGATCTCAGCTTTCTTT.

V is TRBV2 and J is TRBJ2-2; 7 bases line up with TRBD2. Germline trimming cut 5 bases from V and 1 base from J; bases unmatched to any gene: 10. Germline-derived CDR1 and CDR2 are SNHLY and FYNNEI. This CDR3 spans 17 amino acids. The CDR3 loop is CASSPLGASGNTGELFF. CDR3 DNA: TGTGCCAGCAGTCCCTTAGGGGCTAGCGGGAACACCGGGGAGCTGTTTTTT. Combining the CDR3 with reference TRBV2 and TRBJ2-2 gives the whole variable domain EPEVTQTPSHQVTQMGQEVILRCVPISNHLYFYWYRQILGQKVEFLVSFYNNEISEKSEIFDDQFSVERPDGSNFTLKIRSTKLEDSAMYFCASSPLGASGNTGELFFGEGSRLTVL.

This chain uses TRBV7-9 with TRBJ2-3; 15 bases agree with TRBD2. CDR3 length equals 17 residues. The J segment lost 4 bases and the V segment lost 4 bases, leaving 6 bases of the junction unmatched. The germline V gene has CDR1 SEHNR and CDR2 FQNEAQ (reference sequence). CDR3 loop: CASSSGLAGGRADTQYF. Here the CDR3 DNA reads TGTGCCAGCAGCTCTGGACTAGCGGGAGGGCGTGCAGATACGCAGTATTTT.

V is TRBV9 and J is TRBJ2-6, with D tentatively TRBD1 (6 bases). Trimming took 3 bases from V and 0 from J, leaving 16 bases between them. In germline, CDR1 is SGDLS, CDR2 YYNGEE. The CDR3 is 18 residues long. CDR3 region: CASSGGQFLSSGANVLTF. In DNA form, the CDR3 reads TGTGCCAGCAGCGGCGGACAGTTTCTGAGCTCTGGGGCCAACGTCCTGACTTTC.

The J gene is TRBJ1-2, the V gene TRBV10-2; no firm D call. V gave up 10 bases and J gave up 8 bases, with 14 bases separating them. Germline CDR1 WSHSY, CDR2 SAAADI. This CDR3 spans 11 amino acids. DNA for the CDR3: TGCGCCACCCACCGTGATGGCGGCTACACCTTC. This translates into CATHRDGGYTF.

J is TRBJ2-1 and V is TRBV18; possibly TRBD1 or TRBD2 for D (6 bases each). This CDR3 spans 16 amino acids. Looked up from germline, CDR1 is KGHSH and CDR2 is LQKENI. Trimming took 0 bases from V and 7 from J, leaving 16 bases between them. The CDR3 loop is CASSPPHREAGNEQFF. DNA of the CDR3: TGTGCCAGCTCACCACCGCACAGGGAGGCGGGGAATGAGCAGTTCTTC. The full variable domain, completed using reference TRBV18 and TRBJ2-1, is NAGVMQNPRHLVRRRGQEARLRCSPMKGHSHVYWYRQLPEEGLKFMVYLQKENIIDESGMPKERFSAEFPKEGPSILRIQQVVRGDSAAYFCASSPPHREAGNEQFFGPGTRLTVL.

The rearrangement uses TRBV10-3 and TRBJ2-7, with a possible D match to TRBD2 (6 bases). Deletions cut 10 bases from V and 1 base from J, with 14 bases between. Germline lookup yields CDR1 ENHRY and CDR2 SYGVKD. This CDR3 region has 13 residues. CDR3 coding DNA: TGTGCCACGTTGGGACTTCAATCCTACGAGCAGTACTTC. Amino acids: CATLGLQSYEQYF.

This rearrangement joins TRBV21-1 to TRBJ1-3; the table's D call of TRBD1 was not tested on the DNA. TRBV21-1 is noted as a pseudogene. This CDR3 spans 20 amino acids. CDR3 in DNA: TGTGCCAGCAGCAAAGGGGGAAAGGACAGTTTAGCGCAGCGTGGAAACACCATATATTTT. It encodes CASSKGGKDSLAQRGNTIYF.

This clone appeared once. V gene TRBV7-9 combines with J gene TRBJ1-1; a possible D gene is TRBD1 (6 bases). In germline, CDR1 is SEHNR, CDR2 FQNEAQ (reference sequence). V lost 1 base and J lost 11, with 17 bases in between. The CDR3 is 14 residues long. The CDR3 loop reads CASSLVQGLDNAFF. The CDR3 nucleotides read TGTGCCAGCAGCTTAGTTCAGGGGCTGGATAATGCTTTCTTT.

The V gene is TRBV4-1, the J gene TRBJ1-5; TRBD1 matches at 9 bases. CDR1 and CDR2 from the germline V gene are MGHRA and YSYEKL. This CDR3 has 15 residues. After removal of 7 bases from V and 2 bases from J, the junction contained 6 bases not matched to a gene. CDR3 coding DNA: TGCGCCAGCAAGCGGGACAGGGAGGGCAATCAGCCCCAGCATTTT. It encodes CASKRDREGNQPQHF.